This TCR beta chain derives from a study of cytomegalovirus exposure and HLA in healthy donors. The study, taken as a whole, reports: The CMV antigen specificity of a few CMV-associated chains was confirmed through in vitro analysis. TRBV6-2, TRBV6-3 and some other V segments were unresolvable in 87-base-pair reads.

Turning to this clone: The antigen remains undetermined.

From germline, CDR1 is SGHTA and CDR2 FQGNSA. V lost 1 base and J 3 bases, leaving 12 bases between the germline ends. The CDR3 loop spans 15 amino acids. It was with 60 Vbeta and 13 Jbeta primers that the PCR ran. Using immunoSEQ multiplex PCR, the repertoire was profiled, and TCRdb retains in-frame clones only, with some absent. The sample gives over 85,000 clones, 86% of which show up once; approximately 2% is in the top ten. Material for sequencing was PBMCs. The V call is TRBV7-2, the J call TRBJ1-2; possibly TRBD1 for D (6 bases). The clonotype comes from a man aged 40-55 years in good health and CMV-seronegative. The CDR3: CASSLVTGQHYGYTF. CDR3 in DNA: TGTGCCAGCAGCTTAGTAACAGGGCAGCACTATGGCTACACCTTC.